This TCR beta chain was recorded in a study of shared clonotypes between healthy human individuals. Study details: Three men and a couple of women, aged 18 to 49, were donors. Three plates each covered CD4 naive and memory; CD8 naive two, CD8 memory one.

Data came from immunoSEQ multiplex PCR; TCRdb stores just in-frame clones and leaves some out. This sample has almost 700,000 clones, with approximately 90% found just once. As to this clone: Its antigen remains unknown.

CD8 cells regarded as naive lacked CD45RO, were positively chosen for CCR7, and omitted terminally differentiated effector memory CD45RA+ cells. Findings of the study overall: Several donors held approximately 4.6% of naive CD4 clonotypes in common.

The CDR3 has 12 amino acids. Trimming pared 6 bases from V and 6 bases from J, leaving 8 bases between. Germline V gene sequence: CDR1 MDHEN, CDR2 SYDVKM. V is TRBV28 and J is TRBJ2-2; D might be TRBD1 or TRBD2, each matching 5 bases. Material for sequencing was naive CD8+ T cells sorted from blood. This clonotype was obtained from a man in his thirties or forties in good health. CDR3 sequence: CASSPGPGELFF. The CDR3 DNA sequence: TGTGCCAGCAGCCCGGGGCCCGGGGAGCTGTTTTTT.